These 10 T cell receptor beta chains share one sample of origin, sequenced in a study of vaccination effects on CD4 cells after COVID-19. The method was immunoSEQ multiplex PCR; TCRdb's version includes in-frame clones alone and lacks a portion of them. The sample yields 50,000 or so clones, about four fifths seen once. Sequencing in the ViraFEST assay came after antigen-specific CD4+ T cells had been expanded with viral peptide pools, which were used to stimulate PBMC. Isolation of CD4+ T cells took place after around 10 days of culture. Nucleocapsid antibodies stayed negative before and after vaccination, showing no earlier SARS-CoV-2 infection. These receptors have no known antigen. The sample consisted of CD4+ T cells from PBMCs cultured with HCoV-OC43 spike peptides, taken before COVID-19 vaccination. Subset given: HCoV-OC43 spike overlapping peptide pool stimulation. The receptors originated from a human donor who received a COVID-19 vaccine.

This chain joins TRBV28 and TRBJ1-2; TRBD1 agrees at 7 bases. Germline V gene sequence: CDR1 MDHEN, CDR2 SYDVKM. CDR3 length equals 13 residues. V shed 7 bases and J 8 bases; nucleotides not matched to a gene: 10. CDR3 sequence (DNA): TGTGCCAGCACTAGGGGCAGGGGGTACGGCTACACCTTC. This encodes CASTRGRGYGYTF.

The chain uses TRBV7-2 and TRBJ2-3; TRBD2 aligns across 8 bases. Germline lookup yields CDR1 SGHTA and CDR2 FQGNSA. CDR3 length: 16 amino acids. J was trimmed by 3 bases and V by 5 bases; bases with no gene match: 10. DNA for the CDR3: TGTGCCAGCAGCCCCACGGGAAGCGGGGGTACAGATACGCAGTATTTT. It specifies CASSPTGSGGTDTQYF.

The genes are TRBV2 and TRBJ2-2; 7 positions agree with TRBD1. The CDR3 is 15 residues long. The V gene end was trimmed by 5 bases and the J gene end by 3 bases; junction bases not matched to a gene: 6. Per germline, CDR1 SNHLY and CDR2 FYNNEI. CDR3 loop: CASSQRQGDTGELFF. The CDR3 DNA follows: TGTGCCAGCAGTCAGCGGCAGGGGGACACCGGGGAGCTGTTTTTT. The variable domain in full, completed from reference TRBV2 and TRBJ2-2, reads EPEVTQTPSHQVTQMGQEVILRCVPISNHLYFYWYRQILGQKVEFLVSFYNNEISEKSEIFDDQFSVERPDGSNFTLKIRSTKLEDSAMYFCASSQRQGDTGELFFGEGSRLTVL.

The gene calls are TRBV7-8 and TRBJ2-1; 9 bases align to TRBD1. V shed 3 bases, J shed 6 bases, and the junction held 6 bases outside the gene matches. The CDR3 length is 15 residues. Germline lookup yields CDR1 SGHVS and CDR2 FQNEAQ. The CDR3 region has the DNA TGTGCCAGCAGCTTTACCCGGGACAGGGTCAATGAGCAGTTCTTC. This gives the protein CASSFTRDRVNEQFF.

The V call is TRBV28, the J call TRBJ2-7, with TRBD1 identical over 11 bases. The CDR3 spans 15 residues. J lost 6 bases, V lost 4 bases, and 8 bases had no gene match. Germline V CDR1 and CDR2: MDHEN, SYDVKM. Here the CDR3 reads CASSSSGTGGGEQYV. The CDR3 DNA reads as TGTGCCAGCAGTTCCTCCGGGACAGGGGGGGGCGAGCAGTACGTC.

The rearrangement uses TRBV3-1 (or the pseudogene TRBV3-2) and TRBJ2-3; tentative D call: TRBD2 (5 bases). The CDR3 runs to 13 residues. From germline, CDR1 is LGHDT and CDR2 YNNKEL (reference sequence). Trimming shortened V by 3 bases and J by 4 bases, and 8 bases separated the two germline ends. The CDR3 DNA reads as TGTGCCAGCAGCCAGGCGGGCGCAGATACGCAGTATTTT. This codes for CASSQAGADTQYF.

The rearrangement links TRBV7-2 to TRBJ1-6; the D gene is possibly TRBD1 (6 bases). The CDR3 runs 15 residues. CDR1 is SGHTA, CDR2 FQGNSA, per germline. Trimming stripped 3 bases from V and 5 bases from J, with 11 bases between. The CDR3 DNA reads as TGTGCCAGCAGCTTTCCGGACAGAAATAATTCACCCCTCCACTTT. It codes for CASSFPDRNNSPLHF. Full variable domain (rest looked up from reference TRBV7-2 and TRBJ1-6): GAGVSQSPSNKVTEKGKDVELRCDPISGHTALYWYRQSLGQGLEFLIYFQGNSAPDKSGLPSDRFSAERTGGSVSTLTIQRTQQEDSAVYLCASSFPDRNNSPLHFGNGTRLTVT.

V and J are TRBV18 and TRBJ2-5; a possible D gene is TRBD2 (6 bases). The CDR3 spans 11 residues. Trimming left V 6 bases short and J 5 bases short, with 7 bases between. Per the germline V gene, CDR1 is KGHSH and CDR2 is LQKENI. Here the CDR3 reads CASSRGETQYF. CDR3 DNA sequence: TGTGCCAGCTCCCGGGGGGAGACCCAGTACTTC.

The genes are TRBV7-2 and TRBJ2-3; weak D call: TRBD1 (6 bases). Trimming left V 5 bases short and J 4 bases short, with 13 bases between. CDR3 length: 14 amino acids. The V gene's germline CDR1 is SGHTA and CDR2 FQGNSA. The DNA of the CDR3 is TGTGCCAGCAGCGCCCAACAGGGCCCAGATACGCAGTATTTT. Protein: CASSAQQGPDTQYF. Full variable domain (outside the CDR3, taken from reference TRBV7-2 and TRBJ2-3): GAGVSQSPSNKVTEKGKDVELRCDPISGHTALYWYRQSLGQGLEFLIYFQGNSAPDKSGLPSDRFSAERTGGSVSTLTIQRTQQEDSAVYLCASSAQQGPDTQYFGPGTRLTVL.

This clone showed up just a few times. This chain uses TRBV3-1 (or the pseudogene TRBV3-2) with TRBJ1-5; a weak D match, TRBD1 (6 bases). The CDR3 is made up of 14 amino acids. With 5 bases removed from V and 4 bases from J, the gap between germline ends came to 12 bases. CDR1 and CDR2 (germline): LGHDT, YNNKEL (reference sequence). For the CDR3, the DNA is TGTGCCAGCAGCAGTCAGGGGCGGAATCAGCCCCAGCATTTT. It is translated as CASSSQGRNQPQHF.